A single sample is the source of the 15 T cell receptor beta chains below, sequenced in a study of blood T cell repertoires in COVID-19. TCRdb keeps only in-frame clones here, not all; method: immunoSEQ multiplex PCR. This table has a few hundred thousand clones, 80% to 90% appearing once. Sequencing was carried out using PBMCs or T cells enriched from blood (not recorded which). The receptor set was obtained from a woman in her late teens or twenties who had recovered from COVID-19.

This chain joins TRBV27 and TRBJ2-3; 14 nucleotides line up with TRBD2. The CDR3 has 15 residues. The trim removed 6 bases at V and 2 bases at J, leaving 1 base unmatched. CDR1 MNHEY and CDR2 SMNVEV come from the germline V gene (reference sequence). The CDR3 reads CASRGLAGVTDTQYF. CDR3 in DNA: TGTGCCAGCAGGGGACTAGCGGGAGTCACAGATACGCAGTATTTT.

The chain carries TRBV28 and TRBJ2-1; the D gene is possibly TRBD1 (5 bases). Germline lookup yields CDR1 MDHEN and CDR2 SYDVKM. The CDR3 runs 15 residues. With 5 bases removed from V and 6 bases from J, the gap between germline ends came to 17 bases. The CDR3 DNA reads TGTGCCAGCAGTCCACAGGTTTTGGGTAGCAATGAGCAGTTCTTC. It translates to CASSPQVLGSNEQFF.

The V gene is TRBV28, the J gene TRBJ2-7; 7 positions agree with TRBD1. Germline CDR1 MDHEN, CDR2 SYDVKM. Trimming took 6 bases from V and 2 from J; bases not matched to a gene: 1. The CDR3 spans 12 residues. The CDR3 sequence: CASRGQTYEQYF. The CDR3 bases are TGTGCCAGCAGGGGACAGACCTACGAGCAGTACTTC.

This clone was counted between two and nine times. This rearrangement joins TRBV7-9 to TRBJ1-6, with a possible D match to TRBD1 (6 bases). CDR3 length equals 14 residues. V was pared by 3 bases and J by 7 bases, with 10 bases between. Germline V gene lookup returns CDR1 SEHNR and CDR2 FQNEAQ (reference sequence). DNA for the CDR3: TGTGCCAGCAGCTTCACGGGACAAAATTCACCCCTCCACTTT. It is translated as CASSFTGQNSPLHF. The full variable domain, completed using reference TRBV7-9 and TRBJ1-6, is DTGVSQNPRHKITKRGQNVTFRCDPISEHNRLYWYRQTLGQGPEFLTYFQNEAQLEKSRLLSDRFSAERPKGSFSTLEIQRTEQGDSAMYLCASSFTGQNSPLHFGNGTRLTVT.

The chain joins TRBV7-2 to TRBJ2-5, with a weak D call TRBD2 (6 bases). The V gene lost 5 bases and the J gene lost 2 bases, with 15 bases spanning the gap. CDR1 is SGHTA, CDR2 FQGNSA, per germline. The CDR3 is 15 amino acids. The CDR3 sequence: CASSHGAGLQETQYF. In nucleotides, the CDR3 is TGTGCCAGCAGCCACGGGGCGGGGCTACAAGAGACCCAGTACTTC. The complete variable domain, with remaining parts taken from reference TRBV7-2 and TRBJ2-5, reads GAGVSQSPSNKVTEKGKDVELRCDPISGHTALYWYRQSLGQGLEFLIYFQGNSAPDKSGLPSDRFSAERTGGSVSTLTIQRTQQEDSAVYLCASSHGAGLQETQYFGPGTRLLVL.

The chain has TRBV28 and TRBJ2-1, with 10 bases matching TRBD2. Germline V CDR1 and CDR2: MDHEN, SYDVKM. V gave up 6 bases and J gave up 2 bases; unmatched junction bases: 4. The CDR3 is 15 residues long. The CDR3 here is CASRLAGGPYNEQFF. The CDR3 bases are TGTGCCAGCAGGTTAGCGGGAGGCCCCTACAATGAGCAGTTCTTC.

The chain joins TRBV5-6 to TRBJ1-2; tentatively, D is TRBD1 (5 bases). The CDR3 contains 16 residues. V shed 5 bases and J shed 4 bases, with 21 bases lying between them. CDR1 is SGHDT and CDR2 is YYEEEE in the germline V gene. DNA for the CDR3: TGTGCCAGCAGTATAGACAGCTCGCTTAATCGCTATGGCTACACCTTC. Encoded protein: CASSIDSSLNRYGYTF.

The rearrangement joins TRBV28 to TRBJ1-2; TRBD1 is a possible D gene (5 bases). Between the trimmed V and J ends, which lost 6 bases and 1 base, there was a span of 12 bases. This CDR3 has 14 residues. Germline CDR1 is MDHEN and CDR2 is SYDVKM. CDR3 protein: CASSLPQGNYGYTF. The CDR3 nucleotides are TGTGCCAGCAGCTTACCGCAGGGTAACTATGGCTACACCTTC.

The chain recombines TRBV28 with TRBJ1-1; a possible D gene is TRBD1 (5 bases). V dropped 5 bases and J dropped 3 bases, with 13 bases sitting between them. Germline CDR1 reads MDHEN; CDR2 reads SYDVKM. The CDR3 spans 14 residues. CDR3: CASSLLGGDTEAFF. CDR3 DNA: TGTGCCAGCAGTCTTCTTGGAGGGGACACTGAAGCTTTCTTT.

As DNA, the CDR3 is TGTGCCAGCAGGCTGACAATCAATCAGCCCCAGCATTTT. It is translated as CASRLTINQPQHF. The chain joins TRBV2 to TRBJ1-5; D remains ambiguous. Trimming left V 6 bases short and J 3 bases short, with 9 bases between. The CDR3 extends over 13 amino acids. In germline, CDR1 is SNHLY, CDR2 FYNNEI.

The CDR3: CASSQDVGTLNEQFF. The CDR3, as DNA: TGTGCCAGCAGCCAAGATGTCGGGACTCTTAATGAGCAGTTCTTC. J is TRBJ2-1 and V is TRBV3-1 (or the pseudogene TRBV3-2), with a tentative D call TRBD2 (6 bases). Trimming removed 0 bases from V and 7 bases from J, with 13 bases in between. Germline V gene sequence: CDR1 LGHDT, CDR2 YNNKEL (reference sequence). This CDR3 comprises 15 residues.

This clone was observed a single time. This chain links TRBV27 with TRBJ1-2; D possibly corresponds to TRBD1 (5 bases). V was shortened by 5 bases and J by 5 bases, with 18 bases between the two germline ends. The CDR3 sequence is 15 residues long. Germline assignment: CDR1 MNHEY and CDR2 SMNVEV (reference sequence). The CDR3 spells CASSPNPRGMYGYTF. The CDR3 DNA sequence: TGTGCCAGCAGTCCTAACCCAAGGGGAATGTATGGCTACACCTTC.

V usage is TRBV19 and J usage is TRBJ2-1, with D uncertain. CDR3 length equals 15 residues. V lost 2 bases to trimming and J lost 2 bases, with 10 bases between them. CDR1 and CDR2 from the germline V gene are LNHDA and SQIVND (reference sequence). Here the CDR3 reads CASSITVITYNEQFF. The DNA for the CDR3 is TGTGCCAGTAGTATAACAGTGATCACCTACAATGAGCAGTTCTTC.

The chain is built from TRBV5-6 and TRBJ2-7; TRBD1 matches at 9 bases. Per the germline V gene, CDR1 is SGHDT and CDR2 is YYEEEE. Trimming took 3 bases from V and 6 from J; bases not matched to a gene: 7. The CDR3 runs 14 residues. CDR3 protein: CASSWNRGLLEQYF. The CDR3 region has the DNA TGTGCCAGCAGCTGGAACAGGGGGCTCCTCGAGCAGTACTTC.

This chain joins TRBV5-4 and TRBJ1-6, with 8 bases lining up with TRBD1. The CDR3 is made up of 16 amino acids. Per the germline V gene, CDR1 is SGHNT and CDR2 is YYREEE (reference sequence). J was trimmed by 6 bases and V by 4 bases; bases with no gene match: 9. The CDR3 loop reads CASSPMDRAVNSPLHF. In nucleotides, the CDR3 is TGTGCCAGCAGCCCGATGGACAGGGCGGTTAATTCACCCCTCCACTTT.